The rows below give T cell receptor beta chains drawn from one sample of a study of T-cell reconstitution after alpha-beta-depleted transplantation in children. TCRdb recomputed calls from the PCR reads with MiXCR, one row per CDR3 protein. The sample has 200,000 or so distinct CDR3 sequences, about 6% seen once. Material: PBMCs, obtained before TCRalphabeta/CD19-depleted stem cell transplant. These receptors were obtained from a girl under three years old with combined immunodeficiency, due to receive a stem cell transplant. Each CDR3 is given with its conserved first and last residue. The order of the fields is CDR3 DNA, CDR3 protein, V gene, D gene, clone size, J gene. D genes are given only for firm matches. Part of the rows lack a size; the others show once, few, many or a class for expanded clones.

cdr3_nt: TGTGCCAGCAGCCTCCGGGACCCTCTCGACTATGGCTACACCTTC
cdr3_aa: CASSLRDPLDYGYTF
v_call: TRBV6-2/TRBV6-3
d_call: -
clone_size: many
j_call: TRBJ1-2

cdr3_nt: TGTGCCAGCAGCTCCTACTCAGAGGAGTCGGCTCTCTTTCGTGAGCAGTTCTTC
cdr3_aa: CASSSYSEESALFREQFF
v_call: TRBV11-2
d_call: -
clone_size: -
j_call: TRBJ2-1

cdr3_nt: TGCAGTGCTAGAGAAATGGGACTAGCGGGAGCGGAGACCCAGTACTTC
cdr3_aa: CSAREMGLAGAETQYF
v_call: TRBV20-1
d_call: TRBD2
clone_size: many
j_call: TRBJ2-5

cdr3_nt: TGTGCCAGCAGTTCGAAACCTCCTGAAGCTTTCTTT
cdr3_aa: CASSSKPPEAFF
v_call: TRBV28
d_call: -
clone_size: many
j_call: TRBJ1-1

cdr3_nt: TGTGCCAGCGTTTCCTTAGTCGGCGGGGGATGCTTGAGCTCCTACAATGAGCAGTTCTTC
cdr3_aa: CASVSLVGGGCLSSYNEQFF
v_call: TRBV6-7
d_call: TRBD2
clone_size: many
j_call: TRBJ2-1

cdr3_nt: TGCAGCGTGAGACAGGGGATAAATGAGCAGTTCTTC
cdr3_aa: CSVRQGINEQFF
v_call: TRBV29-1
d_call: TRBD1
clone_size: many
j_call: TRBJ2-1

cdr3_nt: TGTGCCAGCAGCAACTCTCAGGGGTTAACAGATACGCAGTATTTT
cdr3_aa: CASSNSQGLTDTQYF
v_call: TRBV9
d_call: -
clone_size: many
j_call: TRBJ2-3

cdr3_nt: TGTGCCAGTGCGTGGGGGGGGCCTTCGAACAATGAGCAGTTCTTC
cdr3_aa: CASAWGGPSNNEQFF
v_call: TRBV19
d_call: -
clone_size: many
j_call: TRBJ2-1

cdr3_nt: TGTGCCAGCAGGCCGACAGGGTACTCCTACGAGCAGTACTTC
cdr3_aa: CASRPTGYSYEQYF
v_call: TRBV7-2
d_call: TRBD1
clone_size: -
j_call: TRBJ2-7

cdr3_nt: TGTGCCAGCAGCGTAGGATTAGTTTATTCACCCCTCCACTTT
cdr3_aa: CASSVGLVYSPLHF
v_call: TRBV9
d_call: -
clone_size: many
j_call: TRBJ1-6

cdr3_nt: TGTGCCAGCAGCCAAGATTGGGGACTCTTTAAATCCTACGAGCAGTACTTC
cdr3_aa: CASSQDWGLFKSYEQYF
v_call: TRBV4-2
d_call: -
clone_size: many
j_call: TRBJ2-7

cdr3_nt: TGTGCCAGCAGTTTCCTTGACAGGGTGGATACGCAGTATTTT
cdr3_aa: CASSFLDRVDTQYF
v_call: TRBV6-2/TRBV6-3
d_call: TRBD1
clone_size: -
j_call: TRBJ2-3

cdr3_nt: TGCAGTGCTAGAACTACCCCTCGCACAGATACGCAGTATTTT
cdr3_aa: CSARTTPRTDTQYF
v_call: TRBV20-1
d_call: -
clone_size: many
j_call: TRBJ2-3

cdr3_nt: TGCAGTGCTAACGAACCGGAGGCGGGAGGCAAATACAATGAGCAGTTCTTC
cdr3_aa: CSANEPEAGGKYNEQFF
v_call: TRBV20-1
d_call: TRBD2
clone_size: many
j_call: TRBJ2-1

cdr3_nt: TGTGCCAGCAGCTTATCGGCCCCCCGGGACGAGCAGTACTTC
cdr3_aa: CASSLSAPRDEQYF
v_call: TRBV7-8
d_call: -
clone_size: few
j_call: TRBJ2-7

cdr3_nt: TGTGCCAGCAGGTACGCCGGGACCGATTACAATGAGCAGTTCTTC
cdr3_aa: CASRYAGTDYNEQFF
v_call: TRBV12-3/TRBV12-4
d_call: -
clone_size: many
j_call: TRBJ2-1

cdr3_nt: TGTGCCAGCAGCGACCCCCCCCAAAGCGGGAGCGCCTACGAGCAGTACTTC
cdr3_aa: CASSDPPQSGSAYEQYF
v_call: TRBV7-9
d_call: TRBD2
clone_size: few
j_call: TRBJ2-7

cdr3_nt: TGTGCCAGCAGCTTAGCGCCCGGGACAGCCTACAATGAGCAGTTCTTC
cdr3_aa: CASSLAPGTAYNEQFF
v_call: TRBV7-2
d_call: TRBD1
clone_size: many
j_call: TRBJ2-1

cdr3_nt: TGTGCCAGCAGTTTATCTGGTCCGGGCAATGAGCAGTTCTTC
cdr3_aa: CASSLSGPGNEQFF
v_call: TRBV27
d_call: -
clone_size: many
j_call: TRBJ2-1

cdr3_nt: TGTGCCAGCAGCCCCAGGGGGCTCGGAAACATTCAGTACTTC
cdr3_aa: CASSPRGLGNIQYF
v_call: TRBV4-2
d_call: TRBD1
clone_size: -
j_call: TRBJ2-4

cdr3_nt: TGTGCCAGCAGCGTTGGACGGAGCTCCTACAATGAGCAGTTCTTC
cdr3_aa: CASSVGRSSYNEQFF
v_call: TRBV9
d_call: -
clone_size: many
j_call: TRBJ2-1

cdr3_nt: TGCAGTGCTAGAGATTGGCGGGAGGGCTACGAGCAGTACTTC
cdr3_aa: CSARDWREGYEQYF
v_call: TRBV20-1
d_call: TRBD2
clone_size: many
j_call: TRBJ2-7

cdr3_nt: TGTGCCAGCAGCCCCGACCTTACAGATTACTCTGGAAACACCATATATTTT
cdr3_aa: CASSPDLTDYSGNTIYF
v_call: TRBV7-8
d_call: -
clone_size: many
j_call: TRBJ1-3

cdr3_nt: TGCAGCGTTGAAGACGCAGCCTACGAGCAGTACTTC
cdr3_aa: CSVEDAAYEQYF
v_call: TRBV29-1
d_call: -
clone_size: many
j_call: TRBJ2-7

cdr3_nt: TGCAGCGTTGTCCTACCAACAGGTTTTGGTACCGGGGAGCTGTTTTTT
cdr3_aa: CSVVLPTGFGTGELFF
v_call: TRBV29-1
d_call: -
clone_size: -
j_call: TRBJ2-2

cdr3_nt: TGTGCCAGGGTAACGGGATTTCACAATGAGCAGTTCTTC
cdr3_aa: CARVTGFHNEQFF
v_call: TRBV25-1
d_call: -
clone_size: many
j_call: TRBJ2-1

cdr3_nt: TGCGCCAGCAGCTTGGTTCCTCCCGGGGAGCTGTTTTTT
cdr3_aa: CASSLVPPGELFF
v_call: TRBV5-1
d_call: -
clone_size: -
j_call: TRBJ2-2

cdr3_nt: TGCAGCGTGGGCCGGGACCCCTATAGGGATCGGGACGAGCAGTACTTC
cdr3_aa: CSVGRDPYRDRDEQYF
v_call: TRBV29-1
d_call: -
clone_size: many
j_call: TRBJ2-7

cdr3_nt: TGTGCCAGCAGTGCCACAGGGCTGCAGCCCCAGCATTTT
cdr3_aa: CASSATGLQPQHF
v_call: TRBV12-3/TRBV12-4
d_call: -
clone_size: many
j_call: TRBJ1-5

cdr3_nt: TGCAGCGTAACCGGGACAGATCACTACGAGCAGTACTTC
cdr3_aa: CSVTGTDHYEQYF
v_call: TRBV29-1
d_call: TRBD1
clone_size: many
j_call: TRBJ2-7

cdr3_nt: TGTGCCAGCAGCTTAGCGCTAAGGACCCTCGGTGAGCAGTTCTTC
cdr3_aa: CASSLALRTLGEQFF
v_call: TRBV7-2
d_call: -
clone_size: many
j_call: TRBJ2-1

cdr3_nt: TGTGCCAGCAGAGAGTTCAGGGCGAGTGGTGGCAATCAGCCCCAGCATTTT
cdr3_aa: CASREFRASGGNQPQHF
v_call: TRBV2
d_call: -
clone_size: few
j_call: TRBJ1-5

cdr3_nt: TGCAGTGCCCCTGTCCGGCAGGGGGATGGATCACCCCTCCACTTT
cdr3_aa: CSAPVRQGDGSPLHF
v_call: TRBV20-1
d_call: TRBD1
clone_size: many
j_call: TRBJ1-6

cdr3_nt: TGTGCCAGCAGGACCACGACAGGGCTAACCTCCTACGAGCAGTACTTC
cdr3_aa: CASRTTTGLTSYEQYF
v_call: TRBV2
d_call: TRBD1
clone_size: many
j_call: TRBJ2-7

cdr3_nt: TGTGCCAGCAGTTTCATCGGGATGGTAGTGGAGACCCAGTACTTC
cdr3_aa: CASSFIGMVVETQYF
v_call: TRBV12-3/TRBV12-4
d_call: -
clone_size: many
j_call: TRBJ2-5

cdr3_nt: TGTGCCAGCAGCTTAGATCACGGGGCCCAAGAGACCCAGTACTTC
cdr3_aa: CASSLDHGAQETQYF
v_call: TRBV11-3
d_call: -
clone_size: many
j_call: TRBJ2-5

cdr3_nt: TGTGCCACCAGTGATGGGTCGAGCAGGATCTTGGAGCAGTTCTTC
cdr3_aa: CATSDGSSRILEQFF
v_call: TRBV24-1
d_call: -
clone_size: many
j_call: TRBJ2-1

cdr3_nt: TGCGCCAGCAGCCAAGTCAGGGCTTGGCGGGAGGACACCGGGGAGCTGTTTTTT
cdr3_aa: CASSQVRAWREDTGELFF
v_call: TRBV4-1
d_call: TRBD2
clone_size: many
j_call: TRBJ2-2

cdr3_nt: TGTGCCAGCAGCTCCGGGACAGGGGTGGGTCAGCCCCAGCATTTT
cdr3_aa: CASSSGTGVGQPQHF
v_call: TRBV11-2
d_call: TRBD1
clone_size: many
j_call: TRBJ1-5

cdr3_nt: TGTGCCAGCAGCCATCGCAAAAACATTCAGTACTTC
cdr3_aa: CASSHRKNIQYF
v_call: TRBV3-1
d_call: -
clone_size: many
j_call: TRBJ2-4

cdr3_nt: TGCAGCGTTGGGGGGGGACTTTGGGAGACCCAGTACTTC
cdr3_aa: CSVGGGLWETQYF
v_call: TRBV29-1
d_call: TRBD2
clone_size: many
j_call: TRBJ2-5

cdr3_nt: TGTGCCAGCAGCGACCGACAGGGGGCGAGTGAAAAACTGTTTTTT
cdr3_aa: CASSDRQGASEKLFF
v_call: TRBV7-9
d_call: TRBD1
clone_size: once
j_call: TRBJ1-4

cdr3_nt: TGTGCCAGCATTCAGGGTTCCAACACTGAAGCTTTCTTT
cdr3_aa: CASIQGSNTEAFF
v_call: TRBV6-6
d_call: -
clone_size: many
j_call: TRBJ1-1

cdr3_nt: TGCGCCAGCAGCTTGGAAGGGAATTACGAGCAGTACTTC
cdr3_aa: CASSLEGNYEQYF
v_call: TRBV5-1
d_call: -
clone_size: many
j_call: TRBJ2-7

cdr3_nt: TGCGCCAGCAGCCAGGGACAGGGGAACACCGGGGAGCTGTTTTTT
cdr3_aa: CASSQGQGNTGELFF
v_call: TRBV4-3
d_call: TRBD1
clone_size: many
j_call: TRBJ2-2